The rows below give T cell receptor beta chains drawn from one sample of a study of blood T cell repertoires in COVID-19. Libraries were prepared by immunoSEQ multiplex PCR; TCRdb keeps only in-frame clonotypes and omits some of them. This sample has over 70,000 clones, with 75% to 85% found just once. Sample: peripheral blood. The receptors shown here come from a man aged 65 to 79 who had recovered from COVID-19. Both conserved end residues are part of each CDR3. D genes are given only for firm matches. Only some rows state a clone size, as once, few, many or a class for expanded clones.

V	D	size	J	CDR3	DNA
TRBV5-6	-	-	TRBJ1-3	CASSVTPVSGNTIYF	TGTGCCAGCAGCGTTACTCCGGTCTCTGGAAACACCATATATTTT
TRBV27	-	-	TRBJ1-1	CASSRVGASNTEAFF	TGTGCCAGCAGCCGGGTCGGTGCCTCGAACACTGAAGCTTTCTTT
TRBV28	TRBD1	-	TRBJ1-1	CASSGQGKGTEAFF	TGTGCCAGCAGTGGACAGGGTAAAGGGACTGAAGCTTTCTTT
TRBV19	TRBD1	-	TRBJ2-4	CASSRGQGGNIQYF	TGTGCCAGTAGTAGGGGACAGGGAGGAAACATTCAGTACTTC
TRBV3-1/TRBV3-2	TRBD2	few	TRBJ2-5	CASSQDPAGVQETQYF	TGTGCCAGCAGCCAAGATCCCGCGGGGGTACAAGAGACCCAGTACTTC
TRBV6-5	TRBD1	once	TRBJ1-6	CASSGTGGSSPLHF	TGTGCCAGCAGCGGGACAGGAGGGTCTTCACCCCTCCACTTT
TRBV11-2	-	-	TRBJ2-1	CASSLVARNEQFF	TGTGCCAGCAGCTTAGTGGCCCGCAATGAGCAGTTCTTC
TRBV19	TRBD1	-	TRBJ1-1	CASSIDYWTGINTEAFF	TGTGCCAGTAGTATAGATTACTGGACAGGGATAAACACTGAAGCTTTCTTT
TRBV9	TRBD2	few	TRBJ2-5	CASSVGASGGPVYQETQYF	TGTGCCAGCAGCGTAGGGGCTAGCGGGGGGCCAGTTTACCAAGAGACCCAGTACTTC
TRBV4-2	-	few	TRBJ1-3	CASSQDWNRLPTIYF	TGTGCCAGCAGCCAAGATTGGAACAGGTTACCCACCATATATTTT
TRBV3-1/TRBV3-2	TRBD1	-	TRBJ1-5	CASSPRQGANQPQHF	TGTGCCAGCAGCCCTCGACAGGGGGCTAACCAGCCCCAGCATTTT
TRBV2	TRBD2	-	TRBJ2-1	CASRGLAGGYEQFF	TGTGCCAGCAGGGGACTAGCGGGGGGGTATGAGCAGTTCTTC
TRBV9	-	-	TRBJ2-7	CASSVTENEQYF	TGTGCCAGCAGCGTTACGGAGAACGAGCAGTACTTC
TRBV5-1	-	-	TRBJ2-3	CASSLDGGSSTDTQYF	TGCGCCAGCAGCTTGGACGGGGGATCTAGCACAGATACGCAGTATTTT
TRBV6-5	-	once	TRBJ1-1	CASTRQENTEAFF	TGTGCCAGCACCAGACAGGAGAACACTGAAGCTTTCTTT
TRBV5-1	-	-	TRBJ2-2	CASSGQNTGELFF	TGCGCCAGCAGCGGACAGAACACCGGGGAGCTGTTTTTT
TRBV5-6	TRBD1	-	TRBJ1-4	CASSRRQGELFF	TGTGCCAGCAGCCGAAGACAGGGTGAACTGTTTTTT
TRBV30	-	-	TRBJ1-4	CAWSELNEKLFF	TGTGCCTGGAGTGAACTAAATGAAAAACTGTTTTTT
TRBV5-1	-	-	TRBJ1-2	CASSSGTQGLYGYTF	TGCGCCAGCAGCTCCGGAACCCAGGGGTTATATGGCTACACCTTC
TRBV2	-	once	TRBJ2-1	CASSEREWAFEYNEQFF	TGTGCCAGCAGTGAACGGGAGTGGGCTTTCGAGTACAATGAGCAGTTCTTC
TRBV6-5	TRBD1	-	TRBJ2-7	CASRGTGGYEQYF	TGTGCCAGCCGGGGGACAGGGGGTTACGAGCAGTACTTC
TRBV7-2	TRBD1	-	TRBJ2-3	CASSFLGQSTDMQYF	TGTGCCAGCAGCTTCTTGGGACAGAGCACAGATATGCAGTATTTT
TRBV6-2/TRBV6-3	-	-	TRBJ1-1	CASTPHRETEAFF	TGTGCCAGCACCCCACACAGGGAAACGGAAGCTTTCTTT
TRBV2	TRBD1	-	TRBJ1-2	CASTGTGFDYGYTF	TGTGCCAGCACCGGGACAGGGTTTGACTATGGCTACACCTTC
TRBV10-3	TRBD2	-	TRBJ2-3	CAISGGLAGLTDTQYF	TGTGCCATCAGTGGAGGCCTAGCGGGACTCACAGATACGCAGTATTTT
TRBV5-1	TRBD2	-	TRBJ2-2	CASSLTSGRDTGELFF	TGCGCCAGCAGCTTGACTAGCGGGAGAGACACCGGGGAGCTGTTTTTT
TRBV5-1	-	-	TRBJ1-1	CASSQEVMNTEAFF	TGCGCCAGCAGCCAAGAGGTCATGAACACTGAAGCTTTCTTT
TRBV27	TRBD1	-	TRBJ1-2	CASSPWGDSQRGYTF	TGTGCCAGCAGTCCTTGGGGGGACAGCCAGAGGGGCTACACCTTC
TRBV28	TRBD1	-	TRBJ1-2	CASSTTGGRRNGYTF	TGTGCCAGCAGCACCACAGGGGGCCGAAGGAATGGCTACACCTTC
TRBV7-3	-	-	TRBJ2-3	CASSPGLHNTDTQYF	TGTGCCAGCAGCCCGGGACTTCATAACACAGATACGCAGTATTTT
TRBV20-1	TRBD2	once	TRBJ2-3	CSASIPGRALTDTQYF	TGCAGTGCTAGTATTCCCGGGAGGGCCCTCACAGATACGCAGTATTTT
TRBV6-6	-	-	TRBJ1-5	CASSLVSANQPQHF	TGTGCCAGCAGTCTCGTCAGCGCCAATCAGCCCCAGCATTTT
TRBV6-2/TRBV6-3	TRBD1	-	TRBJ2-2	CASSQGAGELFF	TGTGCCAGCAGTCAGGGGGCCGGGGAGCTGTTTTTT
TRBV7-2	-	once	TRBJ2-2	CASSLRTAGTGELFF	TGTGCCAGCAGCCTACGGACAGCGGGGACCGGGGAGCTGTTTTTT
TRBV2	TRBD2	-	TRBJ2-1	CASKAPLLATHNNEQFF	TGTGCCAGCAAAGCTCCGCTACTAGCGACGCACAACAATGAGCAGTTCTTC
TRBV7-8	-	-	TRBJ1-4	CAGKRRNEKLFF	TGTGCCGGCAAGCGACGTAATGAAAAACTGTTTTTT
TRBV4-2	TRBD1	few	TRBJ1-4	CASNRDREEKLFF	TGTGCCAGCAACAGGGACAGGGAAGAAAAACTGTTTTTT
TRBV4-2	-	-	TRBJ2-1	CASSQPWQGAGGDVEQFF	TGTGCCAGCAGCCAGCCTTGGCAGGGGGCGGGGGGGGACGTTGAGCAGTTCTTC
TRBV5-1	-	-	TRBJ1-1	CASSFGRMPRGTEAFF	TGCGCCAGCAGCTTCGGTCGGATGCCCAGGGGAACTGAAGCTTTCTTT
TRBV18	TRBD1	-	TRBJ2-7	CASSPDATGPYEQYF	TGTGCCAGCTCACCAGACGCGACAGGGCCCTACGAGCAGTACTTC
TRBV7-9	TRBD1	-	TRBJ1-3	CASMTTGVSGNTIYF	TGTGCCAGCATGACTACAGGGGTCTCTGGAAACACCATATATTTT
TRBV23-1	-	-	TRBJ2-7	CASSPQAACYEQYF	TGCGCCAGCAGTCCCCAGGCCGCGTGCTACGAGCAGTACTTC
TRBV9	-	-	TRBJ2-1	CASSGLDRGEDEQFF	TGTGCCAGCAGCGGACTAGATAGAGGGGAGGATGAGCAGTTCTTC
TRBV10-3	TRBD1	once	TRBJ1-5	CAIREGQDSNQPQHF	TGTGCCATCAGAGAAGGACAGGATAGCAATCAGCCCCAGCATTTT
TRBV5-1	TRBD1	-	TRBJ1-1	CASSFGQGTTEAFF	TGCGCCAGCAGCTTTGGACAGGGAACCACTGAAGCTTTCTTT
TRBV6-5	TRBD2	-	TRBJ2-1	CASSPGLADYNEQFF	TGTGCCAGCAGTCCCGGACTAGCGGACTACAATGAGCAGTTCTTC
TRBV12-3/TRBV12-4	TRBD1	-	TRBJ1-1	CASSFTGDAFF	TGTGCCAGCAGTTTTACAGGGGATGCTTTCTTT
TRBV7-6	TRBD2	few	TRBJ2-1	CASSLGLAGGPSYNEQFF	TGTGCCAGCAGCTTAGGACTAGCGGGAGGGCCGTCCTACAATGAGCAGTTCTTC
TRBV2	-	few	TRBJ1-6	CASCREGGSPLHF	TGTGCCAGCTGCAGGGAAGGGGGTTCACCCCTCCACTTT
TRBV6-6	-	-	TRBJ1-1	CASSFEGAEAFF	TGTGCCAGCAGTTTTGAGGGAGCTGAAGCTTTCTTT
TRBV30	-	few	TRBJ1-1	CASKREAGAEAFF	TGTGCCTCCAAAAGGGAGGCTGGGGCCGAAGCTTTCTTT
TRBV12-3/TRBV12-4	-	-	TRBJ2-5	CASSWGWEAQYF	TGTGCCAGCAGTTGGGGTTGGGAGGCCCAGTACTTC